The source of this T cell receptor beta chain is a study of T cells in Graves' hyperthyroidism and ophthalmopathy. Study-level background: Upon initial diagnosis and before any treatment, peripheral blood was collected.

This clonotype has a count of ten or more. Its antigen remains unknown. The V and J ends lost 5 bases and 8 bases respectively, with 13 bases between them. The germline V gene encodes CDR1 ENHRY and CDR2 SYGVKD. This CDR3 has 14 residues. Whole-study findings and limits: Ophthalmopathy was told apart from stable hyperthyroidism by a 13 V-J model.

TCR beta CDR3 regions were amplified from RNA transcripts. During a first-round RT-PCR of the TCR CDR3, the HTBI primer set was used. In TCRdb, the multiplex PCR reads were re-called with MiXCR into one record per CDR3 protein. The sample lists 190,000 or so distinct CDR3 sequences, approximately 16% occurring once. The diagnostic basis comprised clinical symptoms, serum thyroxine and TRAb, thyroid ultrasound and orbital computed tomography. The chain recombines TRBV10-3 with TRBJ1-6, with D perhaps matching TRBD1 (6 bases). Sequencing was carried out using blood. The receptor's source is a man in his forties with Graves' hyperthyroidism. In DNA, the CDR3 is TGTGCCATCAGTCGGACAGACGGCGATTCACCCCTCCACTTT. Translating gives CAISRTDGDSPLHF.